The next 15 T cell receptor beta chains were all read from a single sample in a study of shared clonotypes between healthy human individuals. Only in-frame clones appear in the TCRdb table, and some are missing; sequencing was by immunoSEQ multiplex PCR. The table shows around 2.3 million clones, with roughly 95% occurring only once. Sequencing input: naive CD4+ T cells sorted from blood. Noted subset: CD45RA+ positively selected. These receptors all stem from a man between 18 and 35 years old in good health.

The chain uses TRBV5-1 and TRBJ2-5; D perhaps matches TRBD2 (5 bases). With 2 bases removed from V and 3 bases from J, the gap between germline ends came to 14 bases. The CDR3 is 15 amino acids. Germline V gene lookup returns CDR1 SGHRS and CDR2 YFSETQ. CDR3 loop: CASSFGKDWKETQYF. The DNA for the CDR3 is TGCGCCAGCAGCTTCGGTAAGGACTGGAAAGAGACCCAGTACTTC.

This chain joins TRBV19 and TRBJ2-1; possible D gene TRBD1, 5 bases. CDR1 LNHDA and CDR2 SQIVND come from the germline V gene (reference sequence). CDR3 length equals 13 residues. Trimming took 5 bases from V and 4 from J, leaving 9 bases between them. The CDR3 coding sequence is TGTGCCAGTAGTTCACAGGCTTACAATGAGCAGTTCTTC. Its protein is CASSSQAYNEQFF.

This chain uses TRBV11-2 with TRBJ1-2, with D perhaps TRBD1 (5 bases). Looked up from germline, CDR1 is SGHAT and CDR2 is FQNNGV. Trimming stripped 1 base from V and 3 bases from J, with 15 bases between. CDR3 length: 16 residues. CDR3 bases: TGTGCCAGCAGCTTAGCCGGGACGGCTTCTTACTATGGCTACACCTTC. Amino acids: CASSLAGTASYYGYTF.

The CDR3 coding sequence is TGCGCCAGCAGCCGTGGACTAGATGGGGAGCTGTTTTTT. Translated, it gives CASSRGLDGELFF. This chain links TRBV4-1 with TRBJ2-2, with 7 bases lining up with TRBD2. Germline V lookup: CDR1 MGHRA, CDR2 YSYEKL. This CDR3 spans 13 amino acids. V was pared by 4 bases and J by 8 bases, with 4 bases of the junction left unmatched.

The V call is TRBV29-1, the J call TRBJ1-1, with D unresolved. The CDR3 has 10 residues. The V end was cut by 4 bases, the J end by 6 bases, with 6 bases between. Looked up from germline, CDR1 is SQVTM and CDR2 is ANQGSEA. The CDR3: CSVGGAEAFF. Here the CDR3 DNA reads TGCAGCGTTGGTGGCGCTGAAGCTTTCTTT.

The rearrangement links TRBV7-9 to TRBJ1-1, with 8 bases matching TRBD1. V trimming: 4 bases; J trimming: 0 bases; junction bases outside the gene matches: 4. CDR1 and CDR2 from the germline V gene are SEHNR and FQNEAQ (reference sequence). This CDR3 spans 15 amino acids. The CDR3 loop reads CASSSPGGMNTEAFF. The CDR3 DNA is TGTGCCAGCAGCTCCCCAGGGGGCATGAACACTGAAGCTTTCTTT.

The V call is TRBV5-1, the J call TRBJ1-6; TRBD1 aligns across 7 bases. The germline V gene encodes CDR1 SGHRS and CDR2 YFSETQ. Trimming cost V 0 bases and J 5 bases; bases outside gene matches: 8. This CDR3 comprises 17 residues. As DNA, the CDR3 is TGCGCCAGCAGCTTGGCTGGGTCAGGGGGAAATAATTCACCCCTCCACTTT. This codes for CASSLAGSGGNNSPLHF.

This sequence joins TRBV5-1 and TRBJ2-5; 7 positions match TRBD1. Losses at the gene ends were 4 bases for V and 5 bases for J; bases not matched to a gene: 8. The length of the CDR3 is 14 residues. CDR1 and CDR2 from the germline V gene are SGHRS and YFSETQ. The CDR3 sequence is CASSGRTGRETQYF. CDR3 bases: TGCGCCAGCAGCGGACGGACAGGTAGGGAGACCCAGTACTTC.

Concerning this clone: The sample has other DNA sequences that encode this CDR3 too. CDR3 sequence (DNA): TGTGCCAGCAGTTACTCACGCAACACTGAAGCTTTCTTT. Protein: CASSYSRNTEAFF. The chain couples TRBV6-5 to TRBJ1-1; D remains ambiguous. V was pared by 0 bases and J by 2 bases, with 4 bases between. This CDR3 is built from 13 residues. Germline CDR1 is MNHEY and CDR2 is SVGAGI.

The chain joins TRBV4-3 to TRBJ2-2; the match to TRBD2 covers 10 bases. The V segment lost 2 bases and the J segment 3 bases; nucleotides outside the gene matches: 3. This CDR3 is built from 16 residues. In germline, CDR1 is LGHNA, CDR2 YSLEER. As DNA, the CDR3 is TGCGCCAGCAGCCAATTCGGACTAGCGGACACCGGGGAGCTGTTTTTT. Encoded protein: CASSQFGLADTGELFF.

About this clone: The same CDR3 arises from other DNA sequences in this sample as well. J is TRBJ2-1 and V is TRBV5-1; maybe TRBD2 (6 bases). Trimming took off 0 bases at V and 1 base at J, with 11 bases between the two ends. The CDR3 length is 16 residues. Germline V lookup: CDR1 SGHRS, CDR2 YFSETQ. The DNA of the CDR3 is TGCGCCAGCAGCTTGGCGGGGGATCTTTCCTACAATGAGCAGTTCTTC. It translates to CASSLAGDLSYNEQFF. Full variable domain (remainder filled in from reference TRBV5-1 and TRBJ2-1): KAGVTQTPRYLIKTRGQQVTLSCSPISGHRSVSWYQQTPGQGLQFLFEYFSETQRNKGNFPGRFSGRQFSNSRSEMNVSTLELGDSALYLCASSLAGDLSYNEQFFGPGTRLTVL.

The chain couples TRBV6-6 to TRBJ2-1, with 10 bases fitting TRBD1. V gave up 6 bases and J gave up 6 bases; unmatched junction bases: 8. Looked up from germline, CDR1 is MNHNY and CDR2 is SVGAGI (reference sequence). The CDR3 is made up of 15 amino acids. The CDR3 protein is CASSNRDRGLNEQFF. The CDR3 DNA reads TGTGCCAGCAGCAACCGGGACAGGGGCCTCAATGAGCAGTTCTTC.

The chain recombines TRBV6-5 with TRBJ2-6, with D unclear. Germline CDR1 is MNHEY and CDR2 is SVGAGI. Trimming shortened V by 2 bases and J by 2 bases, and 7 bases separated the two germline ends. CDR3 length: 15 amino acids. The CDR3: CASSYDPAGANVLTF. The DNA of the CDR3 is TGTGCCAGCAGTTACGACCCGGCTGGGGCCAACGTCCTGACTTTC.

V and J are TRBV2 and TRBJ1-2; TRBD1 aligns across 8 bases. This CDR3 is 18 amino acids long. CDR1 and CDR2 from the germline V gene are SNHLY and FYNNEI. The V segment lost 0 bases and the J segment 8 bases; nucleotides outside the gene matches: 17. CDR3 nucleotide sequence: TGTGCCAGCAGTGAAGCACTTACGCAACAGGGGGGTGGTAGAGGCTACACCTTC. Protein: CASSEALTQQGGGRGYTF. Together with reference TRBV2 and TRBJ1-2, the CDR3 gives the full variable domain: EPEVTQTPSHQVTQMGQEVILRCVPISNHLYFYWYRQILGQKVEFLVSFYNNEISEKSEIFDDQFSVERPDGSNFTLKIRSTKLEDSAMYFCASSEALTQQGGGRGYTFGSGTRLTVV.

The chain recombines TRBV7-9 with TRBJ1-1; 8 positions match TRBD1. The V gene's germline CDR1 is SEHNR and CDR2 FQNEAQ (reference sequence). J was trimmed by 4 bases and V by 2 bases; bases with no gene match: 6. The CDR3 loop spans 15 amino acids. The CDR3 spells CASSLPLQGGTEAFF. CDR3 DNA: TGTGCCAGCAGCTTACCCCTACAGGGGGGCACTGAAGCTTTCTTT.